This entry lists 19 T cell receptor beta chains sequenced from one sample in a study of blood T cells in healthy people across ages (dated by TCRdb to about 2015). Library prep was done by 5' RACE. The sequencing machine was an Illumina HiSeq 2500. The second PCR ran for about 6 to 12 cycles and used a J-beta primer mix along with a sample-barcoded 5' primer. The public reads were reprocessed in TCRdb via fastp at Q25 and MiXCR, keeping in-frame beta chains. When rows share a CDR3 protein, they turn into one entry using the most common DNA and genes. The sample contains more than 650,000 distinct CDR3 sequences, 22% of them found a single time. Jointly, the top ten make up 20% to 25% of the sample. The sequenced material came from blood. The receptors come from a man between 70 and 80 years old in good health.

In its sample, this clonotype was seen many times. The rearrangement links TRBV29-1 to TRBJ2-3; D may be TRBD1 or TRBD2 (5 bases each). This CDR3 comprises 10 residues. Trimming took 7 bases from V and 8 from J, leaving 10 bases between them. CDR1 is SQVTM and CDR2 is ANQGSEA in the germline V gene. DNA of the CDR3: TGCAGCGCTAGGGACGTTACGCAGTATTTT. Translating it yields CSARDVTQYF.

As for this clonotype: One end of the junction is discordant with germline, which a read error may explain. The chain has TRBV28 and TRBJ2-1; 8 bases map to TRBD1. The CDR3 extends over 14 amino acids. Looked up from germline, CDR1 is MDHEN and CDR2 is SYDVKM. DNA for the CDR3: TGTGCCAGCAGTTTAGGGGATCCACGGACAGGGTGGTATTTC. It translates to CASSLGDPRTGWYF. The full variable domain, with the rest looked up from reference TRBV28 and TRBJ2-1, is DVKVTQSSRYLVKRTGEKVFLECVQDMDHENMFWYRQDPGLGLRLIYFSYDVKMKEKGDIPEGYSVSREKKERFSLILESASTNQTSMYLCASSLGDPRTGWYFGPGTRLTVL.

The chain couples TRBV12-3 or TRBV12-4 to TRBJ2-7, with 9 bases fitting TRBD2. This CDR3 has 17 residues. With 5 bases clipped from V and 0 bases from J, the junction kept 11 bases outside the gene matches. CDR3 DNA sequence: TGTGCCAGCAGTCGACAGCCGGGCGGGGGGGTCTCCTACGAGCAGTACTTC. Its translation: CASSRQPGGGVSYEQYF.

This clonotype was found a few times. V usage is TRBV27 and J usage is TRBJ2-5; 16 nucleotides agree with TRBD2. The J call may be in error: the DNA end matches TRBJ2-1 better. Per the germline V gene, CDR1 is MNHEY and CDR2 is SMNVEV (reference sequence). CDR3 length equals 14 residues. The DNA for the CDR3 is TGTGCCAGCAGCGGGACTAGCGGGAGGGATGAGCAGTTCTTC. Translation: CASSGTSGRDEQFF.

The V gene is TRBV15, the J gene TRBJ1-5, with D hard to call. The V and J ends lost 0 bases and 6 bases respectively, with 15 bases between them. The germline CDR1 and CDR2 sequences are LNHNV and YYDKDF (reference sequence). CDR3 length: 16 residues. The CDR3 bases are TGTGCCACCAGCAGAGATCGGGCGGACCCCGGTCAGCCCCAGCATTTT. Amino acid sequence: CATSRDRADPGQPQHF.

This clonotype was detected many times. The V gene is TRBV20-1, the J gene TRBJ1-3; no clear D. Per germline, CDR1 DFQATT and CDR2 SNEGSKA (reference sequence). V was clipped by 0 bases and J by 1 base, with 10 bases between them. CDR3 length: 15 residues. The CDR3 protein is CSARDPAGSGNTIYF. The CDR3 bases are TGCAGTGCTAGAGACCCTGCGGGATCTGGAAACACCATATATTTT.

As DNA, the CDR3 is TGCAGCGCCCCGGGACTAGCGGGAGGGCCGAGCAATGAGCAGTTCTTC. This sequence encodes CSAPGLAGGPSNEQFF. The chain recombines TRBV29-1 with TRBJ2-1; 16 bases map to TRBD2. V shed 7 bases, J shed 6 bases, and the junction held 9 bases outside the gene matches. CDR3 length: 16 amino acids. CDR1 and CDR2 from the germline V gene are SQVTM and ANQGSEA.

This clonotype was counted a few times. The rearrangement links TRBV28 to TRBJ1-1; D ambiguous. Germline lookup yields CDR1 MDHEN and CDR2 SYDVKM. The CDR3 has 12 amino acids. Trimming stripped 6 bases from V and 7 bases from J, with 12 bases between. The CDR3 coding sequence is TGTGCCAGCAGCCTGCTCGAGAATGAAGCTTTCTTT. It translates to CASSLLENEAFF.

This clonotype was observed a few times. V gene TRBV10-2 combines with J gene TRBJ1-6, with 8 bases fitting TRBD1. Germline V lookup: CDR1 WSHSY, CDR2 SAAADI. V was clipped by 3 bases and J by 0 bases; unmatched bases: 4. The CDR3 consists of 17 residues. The CDR3, as DNA: TGCGCCAGCAGTGAAAACAGGGGGAGCTCCTATAATTCACCCCTCCACTTT. Protein sequence: CASSENRGSSYNSPLHF.

This clonotype has at least ten counts. The CDR3, as DNA: TGTGCCAGACGACTGGCGTACCAAGAGACCCAGTACTTC. It encodes CARRLAYQETQYF. The rearrangement uses TRBV6-2 or TRBV6-3 and TRBJ2-5; D is unclear. Germline V lookup: CDR1 MNHEY, CDR2 SVGEGT. The CDR3 contains 13 residues. The V gene lost 9 bases and the J gene lost 0 bases, with 11 bases spanning the gap.

The CDR3 protein is CASSYPTGGDYGYTF. The CDR3 coding sequence is TGTGCCAGCAGTTACCCTACAGGGGGGGACTATGGCTACACCTTC. The chain employs TRBV6-6 and TRBJ1-2; 8 bases map to TRBD1. The junction had 5 bases not matched to a gene; V was cut back by 2 bases and J by 3 bases. The CDR3 runs 15 residues. In germline, CDR1 is MNHNY, CDR2 SVGAGI (reference sequence).

This chain joins TRBV28 and TRBJ1-1, with D possibly being TRBD1 (6 bases). Looked up from germline, CDR1 is MDHEN and CDR2 is SYDVKM. The CDR3 loop spans 13 amino acids. With 7 bases removed from V and 6 bases from J, the gap between germline ends came to 15 bases. CDR3 loop: CASKSRGVSEAFF. The CDR3 DNA follows: TGTGCCAGCAAGAGCAGGGGAGTATCTGAAGCTTTCTTT.

The chain links TRBV29-1 to TRBJ2-1; D not certain. The V end lost 6 bases, the J end lost 7 bases, and 10 bases lay between the germline ends. The CDR3 totals 11 residues. The germline V gene has CDR1 SQVTM and CDR2 ANQGSEA. The CDR3 protein is CSVASLNEQFF. CDR3 bases: TGCAGCGTCGCCAGTTTGAATGAGCAGTTCTTC.

This clonotype showed up just a few times. The rearrangement uses TRBV28 and TRBJ2-3; D might be TRBD1 (6 bases). This CDR3 comprises 15 residues. Between the trimmed V and J ends, which lost 5 bases and 5 bases, there was a span of 17 bases. Germline V CDR1 and CDR2: MDHEN, SYDVKM. CDR3 nucleotide sequence: TGTGCCAGCAGTATCCAGGGGAGAATGATAGATACGCAGTATTTT. It yields the protein CASSIQGRMIDTQYF.

This clonotype occurred a few times. The junction and the germline gene differ at one end; a read error may be behind it. The genes are TRBV28 and TRBJ1-2, with D maybe TRBD1 (5 bases). The CDR3 sequence is 13 residues long. From germline, CDR1 is MDHEN and CDR2 SYDVKM. The CDR3 DNA reads as TGTGCCAGCACCTGGGGCACGGCTTATGGCTGCACCTTC. The encoded protein is CASTWGTAYGCTF.

This clonotype was observed a handful of times. This rearrangement joins TRBV7-2 to TRBJ2-1; D possibly matches TRBD1 or TRBD2 (5 bases each). Trimming cost V 4 bases and J 8 bases, with 15 bases left between them. The germline gives CDR1 SGHTA, CDR2 FQGNSA. CDR3 size: 14 residues. The CDR3 reads CASSSGQSWDEQFF. DNA of the CDR3: TGTGCCAGCAGCTCGGGGCAATCTTGGGATGAGCAGTTCTTC.

Only a few counts were recorded for this clonotype. CDR3 nucleotides: TGTGCCATCAGTGAGCCATCCGGGACTAACTTCCAAGAGACCCAGTACTTC. It yields the protein CAISEPSGTNFQETQYF. This rearrangement joins TRBV10-3 to TRBJ2-5, with 7 bases aligning to TRBD2. Germline assignment: CDR1 ENHRY and CDR2 SYGVKD. This CDR3 contains 17 residues. V lost 2 bases, J lost 1 base, and 10 bases stayed unmatched.

The chain uses TRBV7-3 and TRBJ1-5; D not resolved. The CDR3 spans 14 residues. Germline CDR1 reads SGHTA; CDR2 reads FQGTGA. The V and J ends lost 2 bases and 7 bases respectively, with 12 bases between them. CDR3 sequence reads: CASSLSVFGQPQHF. The CDR3 region has the DNA TGTGCCAGCAGCTTATCGGTATTTGGACAGCCCCAGCATTTT.

V usage is TRBV19 and J usage is TRBJ2-4; weak D call: TRBD2 (6 bases). This CDR3 region has 14 residues. The V end was cut by 6 bases, the J end by 6 bases, with 15 bases between. Germline loops: CDR1 LNHDA, CDR2 SQIVND (reference sequence). CDR3 residues: CASRDRDGGNIQYF. The CDR3 nucleotides read TGTGCCAGTAGAGACCGGGACGGGGGAAACATTCAGTACTTC.